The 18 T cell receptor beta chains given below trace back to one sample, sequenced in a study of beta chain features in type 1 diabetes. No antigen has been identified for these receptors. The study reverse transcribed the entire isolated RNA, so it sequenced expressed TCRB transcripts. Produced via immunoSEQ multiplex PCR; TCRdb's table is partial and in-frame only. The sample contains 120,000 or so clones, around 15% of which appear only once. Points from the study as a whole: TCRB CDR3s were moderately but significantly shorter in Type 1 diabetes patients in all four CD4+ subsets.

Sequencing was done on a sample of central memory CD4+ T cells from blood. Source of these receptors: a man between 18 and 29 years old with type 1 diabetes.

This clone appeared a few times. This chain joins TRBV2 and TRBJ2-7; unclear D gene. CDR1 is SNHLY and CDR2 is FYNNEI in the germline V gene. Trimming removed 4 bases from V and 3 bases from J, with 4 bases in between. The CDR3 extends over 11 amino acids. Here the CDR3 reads CASSALYEQYF. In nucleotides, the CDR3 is TGTGCCAGCAGTGCCCTCTACGAGCAGTACTTC.

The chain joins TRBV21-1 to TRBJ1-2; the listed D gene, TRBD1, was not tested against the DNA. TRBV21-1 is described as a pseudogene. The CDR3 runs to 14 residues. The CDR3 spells CASSSHRGRKGYTF. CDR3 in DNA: TGTGCCAGCAGCTCGCACAGGGGGCGGAAGGGCTACACCTTC.

CDR3 bases: TGTGCCAGCAGTTATCCCGTAACTAGCGGGACGGAGACCCAGTACTTC. It specifies CASSYPVTSGTETQYF. The chain recombines TRBV6-5 with TRBJ2-5; 10 positions match TRBD2. The germline CDR1 and CDR2 sequences are MNHEY and SVGAGI. After removal of 3 bases from V and 5 bases from J, the junction contained 9 bases not matched to a gene. This CDR3 contains 16 residues.

In DNA, the CDR3 is TGTGCCAGCTCACCAGAGGCCGACACAGATACGCAGTATTTT. This encodes CASSPEADTDTQYF. The chain uses TRBV18 and TRBJ2-3; D call uncertain. V gave up 2 bases and J gave up 2 bases, with 8 bases separating them. In germline, CDR1 is KGHSH, CDR2 LQKENI. The CDR3 extends over 14 amino acids.

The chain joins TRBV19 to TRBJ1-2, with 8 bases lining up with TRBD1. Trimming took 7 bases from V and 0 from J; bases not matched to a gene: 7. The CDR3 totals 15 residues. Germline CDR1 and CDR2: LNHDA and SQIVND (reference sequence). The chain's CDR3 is CASTLRTGSNYGYTF. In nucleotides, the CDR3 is TGTGCCAGTACCCTACGGACAGGGTCTAACTATGGCTACACCTTC.

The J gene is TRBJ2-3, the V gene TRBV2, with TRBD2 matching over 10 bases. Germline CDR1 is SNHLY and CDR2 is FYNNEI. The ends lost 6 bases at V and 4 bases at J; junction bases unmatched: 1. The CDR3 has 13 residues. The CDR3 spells CASRGLAPDTQYF. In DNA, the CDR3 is TGTGCCAGCAGGGGACTAGCGCCAGATACGCAGTATTTT. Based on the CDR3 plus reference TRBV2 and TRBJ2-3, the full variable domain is EPEVTQTPSHQVTQMGQEVILRCVPISNHLYFYWYRQILGQKVEFLVSFYNNEISEKSEIFDDQFSVERPDGSNFTLKIRSTKLEDSAMYFCASRGLAPDTQYFGPGTRLTVL.

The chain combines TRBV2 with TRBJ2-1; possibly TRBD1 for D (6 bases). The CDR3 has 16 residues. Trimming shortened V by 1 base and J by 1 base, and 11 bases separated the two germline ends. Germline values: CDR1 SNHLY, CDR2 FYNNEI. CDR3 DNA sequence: TGTGCCAGCAGTGAAGTTACCAGGGGATCCTACAATGAGCAGTTCTTC. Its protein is CASSEVTRGSYNEQFF.

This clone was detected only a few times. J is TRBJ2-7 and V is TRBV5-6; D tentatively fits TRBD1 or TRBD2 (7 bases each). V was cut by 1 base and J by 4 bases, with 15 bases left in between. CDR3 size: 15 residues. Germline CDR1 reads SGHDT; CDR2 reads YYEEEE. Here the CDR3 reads CASSLSDREGYEQYF. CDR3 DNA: TGTGCCAGCAGCTTGAGTGACAGGGAGGGTTACGAGCAGTACTTC.

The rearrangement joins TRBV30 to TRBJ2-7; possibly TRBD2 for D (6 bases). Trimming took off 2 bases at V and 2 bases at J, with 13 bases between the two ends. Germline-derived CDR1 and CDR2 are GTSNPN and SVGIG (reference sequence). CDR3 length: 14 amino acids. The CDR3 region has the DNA TGTGCCTGGAGTTGGATCGGGACTGCCTACGAGCAGTACTTC. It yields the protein CAWSWIGTAYEQYF.

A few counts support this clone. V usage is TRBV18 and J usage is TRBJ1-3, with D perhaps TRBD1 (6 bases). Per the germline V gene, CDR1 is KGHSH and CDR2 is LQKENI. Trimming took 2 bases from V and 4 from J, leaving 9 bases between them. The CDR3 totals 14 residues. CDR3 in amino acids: CASSPAGEGNTIYF. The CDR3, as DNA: TGTGCCAGCTCACCAGCAGGGGAAGGAAACACCATATATTTT.

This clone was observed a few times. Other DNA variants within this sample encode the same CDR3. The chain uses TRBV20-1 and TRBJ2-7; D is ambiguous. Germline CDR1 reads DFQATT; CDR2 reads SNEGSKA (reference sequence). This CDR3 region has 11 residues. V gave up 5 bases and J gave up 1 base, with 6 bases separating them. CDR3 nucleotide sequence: TGCAGTGCTTCTGTTTCCTACGAGCAGTACTTC. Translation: CSASVSYEQYF.

CDR3 loop: CATSRVGTSEQYF. The CDR3 coding sequence is TGTGCCACCAGCAGAGTTGGGACTAGCGAGCAGTACTTC. The gene calls are TRBV15 and TRBJ2-7; 8 bases fit TRBD2. Losses at the gene ends were 1 base for V and 6 bases for J; bases not matched to a gene: 2. Germline CDR1 and CDR2: LNHNV and YYDKDF (reference sequence). The CDR3 has 13 amino acids. Based on the CDR3 plus reference TRBV15 and TRBJ2-7, the full variable domain is DAMVIQNPRYQVTQFGKPVTLSCSQTLNHNVMYWYQQKSSQAPKLLFHYYDKDFNNEADTPDNFQSRRPNTSFCFLDIRSPGLGDTAMYLCATSRVGTSEQYFGPGTRLTVT.

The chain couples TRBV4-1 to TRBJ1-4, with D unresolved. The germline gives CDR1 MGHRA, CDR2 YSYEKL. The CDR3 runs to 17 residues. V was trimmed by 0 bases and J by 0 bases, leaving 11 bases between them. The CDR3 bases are TGCGCCAGCAGCCAAGATCATCCGGGATCAACTAATGAAAAACTGTTTTTT. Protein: CASSQDHPGSTNEKLFF.

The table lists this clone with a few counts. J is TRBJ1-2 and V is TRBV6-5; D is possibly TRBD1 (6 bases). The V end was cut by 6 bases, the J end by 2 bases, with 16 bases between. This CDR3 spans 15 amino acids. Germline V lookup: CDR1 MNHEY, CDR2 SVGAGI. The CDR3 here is CASRLLTGFNYGYTF. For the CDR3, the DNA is TGTGCCAGCAGGCTCCTCACAGGGTTCAACTATGGCTACACCTTC.

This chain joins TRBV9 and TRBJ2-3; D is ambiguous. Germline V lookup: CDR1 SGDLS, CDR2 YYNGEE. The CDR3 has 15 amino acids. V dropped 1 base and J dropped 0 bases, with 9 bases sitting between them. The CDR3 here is CASSVSLDSTDTQYF. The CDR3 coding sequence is TGTGCCAGCAGCGTAAGCCTAGATAGCACAGATACGCAGTATTTT.

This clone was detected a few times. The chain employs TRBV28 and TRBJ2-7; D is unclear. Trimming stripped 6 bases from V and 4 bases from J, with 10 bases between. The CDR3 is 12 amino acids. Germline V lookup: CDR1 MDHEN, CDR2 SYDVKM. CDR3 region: CASRQTRYEQYF. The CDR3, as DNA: TGTGCCAGCAGGCAGACTCGATACGAGCAGTACTTC.

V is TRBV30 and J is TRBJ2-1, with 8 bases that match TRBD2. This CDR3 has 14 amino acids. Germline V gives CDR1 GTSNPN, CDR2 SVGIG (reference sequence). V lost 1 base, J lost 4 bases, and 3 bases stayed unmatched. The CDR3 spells CAWSARGVYNEQFF. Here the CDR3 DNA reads TGTGCCTGGAGTGCGCGGGGGGTTTACAATGAGCAGTTCTTC.

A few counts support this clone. The CDR3 protein is CASSFGGQGIYSNQPQHF. The CDR3 nucleotides are TGTGCCAGCAGTTTTGGGGGACAGGGGATTTATAGCAATCAGCCCCAGCATTTT. This chain connects TRBV28 to TRBJ1-5; 10 nucleotides agree with TRBD1. Trimming removed 3 bases from V and 0 bases from J; junction bases left unmatched: 8. Germline CDR1 MDHEN, CDR2 SYDVKM. The CDR3 extends over 18 amino acids.